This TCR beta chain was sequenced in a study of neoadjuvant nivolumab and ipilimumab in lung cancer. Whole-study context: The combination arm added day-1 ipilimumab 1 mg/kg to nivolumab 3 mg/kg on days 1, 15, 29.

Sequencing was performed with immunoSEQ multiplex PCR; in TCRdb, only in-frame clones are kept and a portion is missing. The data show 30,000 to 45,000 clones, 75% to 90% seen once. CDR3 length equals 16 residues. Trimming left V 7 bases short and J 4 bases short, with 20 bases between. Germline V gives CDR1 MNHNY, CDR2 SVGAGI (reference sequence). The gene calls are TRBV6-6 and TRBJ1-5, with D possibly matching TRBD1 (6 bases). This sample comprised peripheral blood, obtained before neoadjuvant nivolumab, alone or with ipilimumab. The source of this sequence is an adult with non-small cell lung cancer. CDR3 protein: CASTPPGAVGNQPQHF. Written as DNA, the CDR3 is TGTGCCAGCACCCCCCCAGGGGCGGTAGGTAATCAGCCCCAGCATTTT.